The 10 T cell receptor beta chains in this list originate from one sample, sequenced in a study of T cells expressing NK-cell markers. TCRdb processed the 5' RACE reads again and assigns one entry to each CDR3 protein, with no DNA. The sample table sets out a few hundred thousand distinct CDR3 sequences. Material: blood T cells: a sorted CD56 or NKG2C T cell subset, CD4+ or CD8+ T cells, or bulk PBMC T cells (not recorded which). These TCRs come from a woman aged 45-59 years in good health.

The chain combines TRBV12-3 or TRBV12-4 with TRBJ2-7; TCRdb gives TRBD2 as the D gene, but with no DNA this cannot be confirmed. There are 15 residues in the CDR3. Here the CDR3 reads CASSSTLAGNYEQYF.

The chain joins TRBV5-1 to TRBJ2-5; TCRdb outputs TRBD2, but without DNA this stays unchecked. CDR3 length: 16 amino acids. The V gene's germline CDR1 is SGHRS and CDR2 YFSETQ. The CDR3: CASSLAPDSLGETQYF.

The CDR3 sequence: CASSRDSVNSPLHF. The chain uses TRBV7-9 and TRBJ1-6; TCRdb selects TRBD1, and the lack of DNA leaves this call unchecked. The CDR3 sequence is 14 residues long. Germline loops: CDR1 SEHNR, CDR2 FQNEAQ (reference sequence).

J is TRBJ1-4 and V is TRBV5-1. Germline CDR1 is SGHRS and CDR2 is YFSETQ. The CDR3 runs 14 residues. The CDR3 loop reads CASSSARAQEKLFF.

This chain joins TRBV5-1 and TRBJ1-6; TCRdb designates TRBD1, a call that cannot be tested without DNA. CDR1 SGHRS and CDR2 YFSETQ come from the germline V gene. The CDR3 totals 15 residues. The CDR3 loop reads CASSPAGTVYSPLHF.

CDR3 region: CASSPLEAGTQYF. The chain employs TRBV3-1 and TRBJ2-3; TCRdb selects TRBD2, and the lack of DNA leaves this call unchecked. Germline V gene sequence: CDR1 LGHDT, CDR2 YNNKEL (reference sequence). The CDR3 contains 13 residues.

The CDR3 is CASSLRLAGGTTSEQYF. The chain links TRBV5-1 to TRBJ2-7; with no DNA, the TCRdb D assignment of TRBD2 cannot be verified. Germline V CDR1 and CDR2: SGHRS, YFSETQ. The CDR3 runs to 17 residues.

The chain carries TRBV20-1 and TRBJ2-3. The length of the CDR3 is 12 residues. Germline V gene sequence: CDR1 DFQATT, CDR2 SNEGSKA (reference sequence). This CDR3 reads CSGVQKADTQYF.

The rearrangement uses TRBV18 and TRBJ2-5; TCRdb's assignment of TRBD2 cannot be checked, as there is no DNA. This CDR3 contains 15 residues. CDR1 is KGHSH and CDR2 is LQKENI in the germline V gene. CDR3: CASSGTQLSRETQYF.

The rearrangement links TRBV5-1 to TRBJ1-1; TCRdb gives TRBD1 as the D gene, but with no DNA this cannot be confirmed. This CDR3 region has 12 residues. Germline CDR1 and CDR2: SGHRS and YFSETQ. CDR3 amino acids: CASKDRLTEAFF.